This record covers a single T cell receptor beta chain. Its antigen is as yet unknown. Germline V lookup: CDR1 DFQATT, CDR2 SNEGSKA (reference sequence). The CDR3 runs 13 residues. With 2 bases removed from V and 2 bases from J, the gap between germline ends came to 9 bases. One entry per CDR3 protein results from TCRdb running MiXCR on the 5' RACE reads. The table shows tens of thousands of distinct CDR3 sequences, with around 25% occurring only once. This sample was included in a study of T-cell memory formation after mild COVID-19. Overall study context: TCR clusters largely stayed donor specific.

Study observations and caveats: CD4+ contracting clones were found mainly in CM and EM, and CD8+ ones in EMRA.

The rearrangement uses TRBV20-1 and TRBJ1-2; no clear D gene. Material: PBMCs or a T cell subset sorted from them (not recorded which). The origin of this receptor is a man aged 18 to 29 who had mild COVID-19 (a few samples of this study predate the infection). Cell type and time point are not known. In nucleotides, the CDR3 is TGCAGTGCTAGACCGCGCAGGAACTATGGCTACACCTTC. It codes for CSARPRRNYGYTF.